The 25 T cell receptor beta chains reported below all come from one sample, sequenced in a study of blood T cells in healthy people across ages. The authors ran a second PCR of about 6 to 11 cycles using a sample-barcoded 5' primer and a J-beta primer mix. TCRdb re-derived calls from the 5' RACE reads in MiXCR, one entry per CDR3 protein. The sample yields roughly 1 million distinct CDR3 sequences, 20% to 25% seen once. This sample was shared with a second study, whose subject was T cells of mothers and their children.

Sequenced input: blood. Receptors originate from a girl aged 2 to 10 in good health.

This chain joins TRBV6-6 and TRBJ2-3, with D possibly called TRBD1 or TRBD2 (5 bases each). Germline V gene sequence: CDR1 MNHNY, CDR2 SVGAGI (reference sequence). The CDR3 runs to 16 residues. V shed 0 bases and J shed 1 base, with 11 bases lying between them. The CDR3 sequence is CASSYSGDLGTDTQYF. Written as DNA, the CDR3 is TGTGCCAGCAGTTACTCCGGGGACCTGGGCACAGATACGCAGTATTTT.

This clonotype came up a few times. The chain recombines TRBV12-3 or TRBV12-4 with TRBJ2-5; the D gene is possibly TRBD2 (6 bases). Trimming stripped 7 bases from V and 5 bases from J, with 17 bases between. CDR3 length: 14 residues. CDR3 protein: CASTLLGRGETQYF. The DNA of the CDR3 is TGTGCCAGCACCTTACTCGGACGGGGGGAGACCCAGTACTTC.

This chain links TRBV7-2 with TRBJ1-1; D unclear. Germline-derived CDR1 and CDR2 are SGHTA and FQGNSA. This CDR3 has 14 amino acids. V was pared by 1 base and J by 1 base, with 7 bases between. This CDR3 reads CASSLGLQNTEAFF. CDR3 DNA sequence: TGTGCCAGCAGCTTAGGTTTGCAGAACACTGAAGCTTTCTTT.

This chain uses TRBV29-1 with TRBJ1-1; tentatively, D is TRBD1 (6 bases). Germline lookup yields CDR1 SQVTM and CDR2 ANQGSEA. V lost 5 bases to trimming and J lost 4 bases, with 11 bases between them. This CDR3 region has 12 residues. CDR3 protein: CSVHSGATEAFF. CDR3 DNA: TGCAGCGTTCATTCGGGGGCCACTGAAGCTTTCTTT.

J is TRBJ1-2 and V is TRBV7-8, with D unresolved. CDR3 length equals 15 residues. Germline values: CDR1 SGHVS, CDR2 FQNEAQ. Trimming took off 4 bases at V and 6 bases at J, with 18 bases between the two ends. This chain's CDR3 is CASSYGWSAPHGYTF. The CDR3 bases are TGTGCCAGCAGCTACGGCTGGTCAGCACCCCATGGCTACACCTTC. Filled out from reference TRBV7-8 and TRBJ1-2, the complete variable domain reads GAGVSQSPRYKVAKRGQDVALRCDPISGHVSLFWYQQALGQGPEFLTYFQNEAQLDKSGLPSDRFFAERPEGSVSTLKIQRTQQEDSAVYLCASSYGWSAPHGYTFGSGTRLTVV.

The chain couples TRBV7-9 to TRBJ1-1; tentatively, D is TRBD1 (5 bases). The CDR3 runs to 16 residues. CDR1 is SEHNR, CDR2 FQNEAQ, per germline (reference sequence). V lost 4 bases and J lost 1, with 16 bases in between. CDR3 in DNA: TGTGCCAGCAGCTCAGCGGGGTACAGGAAGAACACTGAAGCTTTCTTT. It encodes CASSSAGYRKNTEAFF. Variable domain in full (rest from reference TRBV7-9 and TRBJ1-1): DTGVSQNPRHKITKRGQNVTFRCDPISEHNRLYWYRQTLGQGPEFLTYFQNEAQLEKSRLLSDRFSAERPKGSFSTLEIQRTEQGDSAMYLCASSSAGYRKNTEAFFGQGTRLTVV.

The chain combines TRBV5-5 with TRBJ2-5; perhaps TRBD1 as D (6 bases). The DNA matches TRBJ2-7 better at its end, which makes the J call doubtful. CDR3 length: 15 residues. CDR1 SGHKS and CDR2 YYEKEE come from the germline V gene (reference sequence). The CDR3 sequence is CASSFRTERSYEQYF. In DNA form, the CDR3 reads TGTGCCAGCAGCTTTAGGACAGAGCGGTCCTACGAGCAGTACTTC.

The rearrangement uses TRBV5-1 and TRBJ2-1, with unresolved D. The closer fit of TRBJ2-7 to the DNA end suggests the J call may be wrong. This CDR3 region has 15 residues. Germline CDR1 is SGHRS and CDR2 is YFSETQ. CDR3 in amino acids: CASSSSPGPYYEQYF. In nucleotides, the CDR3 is TGCGCCAGCAGCTCCTCTCCGGGCCCCTACTACGAGCAGTACTTC.

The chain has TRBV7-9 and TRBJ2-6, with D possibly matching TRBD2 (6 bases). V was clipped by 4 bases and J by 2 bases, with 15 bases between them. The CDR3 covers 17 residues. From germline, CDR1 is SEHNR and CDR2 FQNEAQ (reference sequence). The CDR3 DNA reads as TGTGCCAGCAGCTGGGTCGTGTCGGGGGCTGGGGCCAACGTCCTGACTTTC. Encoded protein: CASSWVVSGAGANVLTF.

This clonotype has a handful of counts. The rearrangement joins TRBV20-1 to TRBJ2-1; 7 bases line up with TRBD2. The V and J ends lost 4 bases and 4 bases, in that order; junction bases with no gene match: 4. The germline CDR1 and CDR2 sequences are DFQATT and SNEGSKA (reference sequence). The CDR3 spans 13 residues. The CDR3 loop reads CSANRGDYNEQFF. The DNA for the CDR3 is TGCAGTGCTAACCGGGGGGATTACAATGAGCAGTTCTTC.

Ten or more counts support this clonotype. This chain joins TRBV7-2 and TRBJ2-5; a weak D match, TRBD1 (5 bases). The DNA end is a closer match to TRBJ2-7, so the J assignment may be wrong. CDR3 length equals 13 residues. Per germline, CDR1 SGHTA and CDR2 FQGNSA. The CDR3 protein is CASSPTESYEQYF. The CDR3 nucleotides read TGTGCCAGCAGCCCGACAGAATCCTACGAGCAGTACTTC.

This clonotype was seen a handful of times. The chain's CDR3 is CASSSNVRTSGTYNEQFF. In DNA form, the CDR3 reads TGTGCCAGCAGCTCCAACGTCCGGACTAGCGGGACCTACAATGAGCAGTTCTTC. The rearrangement links TRBV7-9 to TRBJ2-1, with 12 nucleotides matching TRBD2. This CDR3 region has 18 residues. Germline CDR1 is SEHNR and CDR2 is FQNEAQ (reference sequence). The trim removed 4 bases at V and 2 bases at J, leaving 9 bases unmatched.

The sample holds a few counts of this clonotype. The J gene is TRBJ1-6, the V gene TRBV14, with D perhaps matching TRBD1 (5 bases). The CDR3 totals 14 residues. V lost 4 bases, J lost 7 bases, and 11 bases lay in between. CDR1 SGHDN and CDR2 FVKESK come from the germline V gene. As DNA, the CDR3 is TGTGCCAGCAGCCGGGGGATTCAGAATTCACCCCTCCACTTT. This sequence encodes CASSRGIQNSPLHF.

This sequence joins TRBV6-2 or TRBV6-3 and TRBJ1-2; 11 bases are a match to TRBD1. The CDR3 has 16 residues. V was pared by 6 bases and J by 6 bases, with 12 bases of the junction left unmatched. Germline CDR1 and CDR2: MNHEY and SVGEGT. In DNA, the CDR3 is TGTGCCAGCAGCCTCCCGACCGGGACAGGGGGAAATGGCTACACCTTC. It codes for CASSLPTGTGGNGYTF.

CDR3 coding DNA: TGTGCCAGCAGCCAAGATATCGGAAGTGCGGGGGCGGTGGAGACCCAGTACTTC. Translation gives CASSQDIGSAGAVETQYF. V and J are TRBV3-1 and TRBJ2-5; possible D gene TRBD2, 7 bases. The germline V gene encodes CDR1 LGHDT and CDR2 YNNKEL (reference sequence). The CDR3 covers 18 residues. Trimming stripped 0 bases from V and 5 bases from J, with 22 bases between.

The CDR3 loop reads CSARSEPDTQYF. CDR3 bases: TGCAGCGCCCGGAGCGAGCCAGATACGCAGTATTTT. The rearrangement joins TRBV29-1 to TRBJ2-3, with no clear D. Trimming removed 7 bases at V and 4 bases at J, with 12 bases between. The CDR3 length is 12 residues. The V gene's germline CDR1 is SQVTM and CDR2 ANQGSEA.

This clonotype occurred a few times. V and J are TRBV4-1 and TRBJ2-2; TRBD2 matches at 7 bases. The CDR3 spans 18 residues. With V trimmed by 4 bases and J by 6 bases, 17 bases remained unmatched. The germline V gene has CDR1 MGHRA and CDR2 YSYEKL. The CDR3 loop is CASSLTAGGRAGAGELFF. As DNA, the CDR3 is TGCGCCAGCAGCCTAACGGCTGGGGGGAGGGCCGGGGCCGGGGAGCTGTTTTTT.

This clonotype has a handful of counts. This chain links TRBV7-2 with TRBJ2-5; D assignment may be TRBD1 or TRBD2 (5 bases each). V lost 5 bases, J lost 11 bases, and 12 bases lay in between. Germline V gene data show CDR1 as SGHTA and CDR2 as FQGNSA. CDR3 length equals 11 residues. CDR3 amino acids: CASSTPGPQYF. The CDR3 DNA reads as TGTGCCAGCAGCACACCGGGACCTCAGTACTTC.

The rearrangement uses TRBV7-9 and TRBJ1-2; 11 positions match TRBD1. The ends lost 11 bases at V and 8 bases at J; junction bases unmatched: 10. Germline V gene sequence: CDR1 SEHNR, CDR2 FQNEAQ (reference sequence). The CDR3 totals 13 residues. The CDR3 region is CAVTGQGVEGYTF. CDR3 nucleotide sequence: TGTGCCGTAACGGGACAGGGGGTTGAAGGCTACACCTTC.

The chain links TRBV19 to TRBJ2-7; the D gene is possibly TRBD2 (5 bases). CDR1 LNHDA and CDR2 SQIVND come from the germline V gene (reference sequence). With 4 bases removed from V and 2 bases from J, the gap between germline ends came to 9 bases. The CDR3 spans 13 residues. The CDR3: CASSKEAPYEQYF. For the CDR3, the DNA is TGTGCCAGTAGTAAGGAGGCCCCCTACGAGCAGTACTTC.

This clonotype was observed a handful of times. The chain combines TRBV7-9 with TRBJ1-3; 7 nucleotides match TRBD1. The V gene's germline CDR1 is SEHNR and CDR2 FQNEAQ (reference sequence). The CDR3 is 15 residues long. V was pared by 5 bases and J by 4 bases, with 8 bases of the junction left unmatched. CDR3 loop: CASSGRTGSGNTIYF. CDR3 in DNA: TGTGCCAGCAGCGGTAGGACAGGATCAGGAAACACCATATATTTT.

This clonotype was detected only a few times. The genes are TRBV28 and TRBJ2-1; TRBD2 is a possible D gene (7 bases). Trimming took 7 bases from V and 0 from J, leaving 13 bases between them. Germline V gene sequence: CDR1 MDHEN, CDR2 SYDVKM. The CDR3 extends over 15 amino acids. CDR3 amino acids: CASKGGGSSYNEQFF. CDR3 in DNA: TGTGCCAGCAAGGGGGGGGGAAGCTCCTACAATGAGCAGTTCTTC.

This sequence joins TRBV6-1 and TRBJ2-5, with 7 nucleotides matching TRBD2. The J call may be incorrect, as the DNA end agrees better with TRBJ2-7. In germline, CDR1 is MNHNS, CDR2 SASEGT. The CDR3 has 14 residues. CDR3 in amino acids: CASSEAYGRYEQYF. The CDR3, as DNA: TGTGCCAGCAGTGAAGCCTACGGGAGGTACGAGCAGTACTTC.

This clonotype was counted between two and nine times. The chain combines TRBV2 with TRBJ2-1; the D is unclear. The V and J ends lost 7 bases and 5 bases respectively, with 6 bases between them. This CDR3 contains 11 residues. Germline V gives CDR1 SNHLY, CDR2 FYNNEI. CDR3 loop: CASILDNEQFF. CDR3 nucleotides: TGTGCCAGCATTCTCGACAATGAGCAGTTCTTC.

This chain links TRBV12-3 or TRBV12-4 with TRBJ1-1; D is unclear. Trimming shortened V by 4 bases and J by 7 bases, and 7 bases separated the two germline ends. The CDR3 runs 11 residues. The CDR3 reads CASSYGYEAFF. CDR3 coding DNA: TGTGCCAGCAGTTACGGGTATGAAGCTTTCTTT.